The rows below give T cell receptor beta chains drawn from one sample of a study of PD-L1 blockade in urothelial cancer. TCRdb's table, derived via immunoSEQ multiplex PCR, lists solely in-frame clones and lacks some. The sample lists 85,000 to 100,000 clones; approximately 90% were seen once. The sample consisted of PBMCs, taken around atezolizumab (anti-PD-L1) treatment. Receptors were obtained from a man in his 60s with urothelial cancer. CDR3s include the opening cysteine and the closing phenylalanine or tryptophan. The D gene is left open where the match is weak. Rows may omit the clone size; those that give it use once, few, many or a size class.

v_gene: TRBV30; abundance: .; d_gene: .; j_gene: TRBJ1-2; CDR3nt: TGTGCCTGGACCCCGCTCGACGGGAAACTTTTTCTATATGGCTACACCTTC; CDR3aa: CAWTPLDGKLFLYGYTF
v_gene: TRBV11-3; abundance: .; d_gene: TRBD2; j_gene: TRBJ2-1; CDR3nt: TGTGCCAGCAGCTTTTGGGAGGGATCTTACAATGAGCAGTTCTTC; CDR3aa: CASSFWEGSYNEQFF
v_gene: TRBV28; abundance: .; d_gene: .; j_gene: TRBJ2-3; CDR3nt: TGTGCCAGCAGACCCCCTCGGCTAACCGGGGGCACAGATACGCAGTATTTT; CDR3aa: CASRPPRLTGGTDTQYF
v_gene: TRBV7-9; abundance: .; d_gene: .; j_gene: TRBJ1-4; CDR3nt: TGTGCCAGCAGCCCCCGGGACACGAGTAATGAAAAACTGTTTTTT; CDR3aa: CASSPRDTSNEKLFF
v_gene: TRBV7-3; abundance: .; d_gene: TRBD2; j_gene: TRBJ2-3; CDR3nt: TGTGCCAGCAGACGGGACTACTCTAGCACAGATACGCAGTATTTT; CDR3aa: CASRRDYSSTDTQYF
v_gene: TRBV28; abundance: .; d_gene: .; j_gene: TRBJ2-7; CDR3nt: TGTGCCAGCAGTTTACGGCAGGGGCGATCCTACGAGCAGTACTTC; CDR3aa: CASSLRQGRSYEQYF
v_gene: TRBV11-2; abundance: .; d_gene: TRBD1; j_gene: TRBJ2-3; CDR3nt: TGTGCCAGCAGCCGCGATATACAGGGGAGCACAGATACGCAGTATTTT; CDR3aa: CASSRDIQGSTDTQYF
v_gene: TRBV29-1; abundance: .; d_gene: .; j_gene: TRBJ2-1; CDR3nt: TGCAGCGTTGAAGAGCTCGCTGCGAGCTCCTACAATGAGCAGTTCTTC; CDR3aa: CSVEELAASSYNEQFF
v_gene: TRBV2; abundance: .; d_gene: TRBD1; j_gene: TRBJ1-1; CDR3nt: TGTGCCAGCACCTGGGACAGGGGGAGCACTGAAGCTTTCTTT; CDR3aa: CASTWDRGSTEAFF
v_gene: TRBV10-2; abundance: .; d_gene: .; j_gene: TRBJ2-7; CDR3nt: TGCGCCAGCAGTGACCCAGGTCACTCCTACGAGCAGTACTTC; CDR3aa: CASSDPGHSYEQYF
v_gene: TRBV30; abundance: once; d_gene: TRBD1; j_gene: TRBJ2-7; CDR3nt: TGTGCCTGGAGCGGGACAGGGAGAAGGTCCTACGAGCAGTACTTC; CDR3aa: CAWSGTGRRSYEQYF
v_gene: TRBV6-6; abundance: .; d_gene: .; j_gene: TRBJ2-7; CDR3nt: TGTGCCAGCAGACTCCGGGGTAGGTCCTACGAGCAGTACTTC; CDR3aa: CASRLRGRSYEQYF
v_gene: TRBV7-2; abundance: .; d_gene: .; j_gene: TRBJ1-5; CDR3nt: TGTGCCAGCAGCGTTTACAATCAGCCCCAGCATTTT; CDR3aa: CASSVYNQPQHF
v_gene: TRBV11-2; abundance: .; d_gene: .; j_gene: TRBJ2-4; CDR3nt: TGTGCCAGCAGCTTAGACCTCGTGAAAAACATTCAGTACTTC; CDR3aa: CASSLDLVKNIQYF
v_gene: TRBV5-6; abundance: .; d_gene: .; j_gene: TRBJ2-7; CDR3nt: TGTGCCAGCAGCTTCAGGTTTACCTCCTACGAGCAGTACTTC; CDR3aa: CASSFRFTSYEQYF
v_gene: TRBV6-1; abundance: once; d_gene: .; j_gene: TRBJ1-4; CDR3nt: TGTGCCAGCAGTGGGGGGGCAACTAATGAAAAACTGTTTTTT; CDR3aa: CASSGGATNEKLFF